This T cell receptor (beta chain) stems from a study of human versus mouse CDR3 diversity and MHC coevolution. The table came from immunoSEQ multiplex PCR; TCRdb's copy has only in-frame clones and leaves some out. The repertoire holds fewer than 100,000 clones, 85% to 95% seen once, with 1.3% to 1.5% in the top ten. Sorting isolated naive CD4 T cells lacking CD45RO and expressing CD62L. Germline CDR1 is SGHTA and CDR2 is FQGNSA. The CDR3 is made up of 11 amino acids. Trimming took 5 bases from V and 7 from J, leaving 8 bases between them. This chain uses TRBV7-2 with TRBJ1-2; possible D gene TRBD1, 6 bases. The clonotype comes from a person aged 25-75 years in good health. The material sequenced was naive CD4+ T cells from blood. The subset: CD45RO-negative CD62L-positive naive CD4 T cells. CDR3 sequence (DNA): TGTGCCAGCAGCACAGGGTTTGGCTACACCTTC. The encoded protein is CASSTGFGYTF. Drawing the rest from reference TRBV7-2 and TRBJ1-2, the complete variable domain is GAGVSQSPSNKVTEKGKDVELRCDPISGHTALYWYRQSLGQGLEFLIYFQGNSAPDKSGLPSDRFSAERTGGSVSTLTIQRTQQEDSAVYLCASSTGFGYTFGSGTRLTVV.